The 23 T cell receptor beta chains listed next were all sequenced from one sample in a study of control samples from healthy donors and cancer patients. Assay used: immunoSEQ multiplex PCR; TCRdb lists only in-frame clones, some missing. The table records roughly 68,000 clones, 83% of them present only once. The specimen sequenced was blood. These receptors were obtained from a man aged 60 to 75 in good health.

This chain joins TRBV6-6 and TRBJ2-1, with 7 bases fitting TRBD1. Germline V lookup: CDR1 MNHNY, CDR2 SVGAGI (reference sequence). The CDR3 has 14 residues. V lost 5 bases, J lost 3 bases, and 4 bases stayed unmatched. CDR3 in amino acids: CASSPGQSYNEQFF. CDR3 in DNA: TGTGCCAGCAGTCCGGGACAGAGCTACAATGAGCAGTTCTTC.

The V gene is TRBV10-1, the J gene TRBJ2-5; the match to TRBD2 covers 9 bases. In germline, CDR1 is WNHNN, CDR2 SYGVQD (reference sequence). Trimming took 4 bases from V and 3 from J; bases not matched to a gene: 3. The CDR3 totals 14 residues. The CDR3 region is CASSVASGKETQYF. Here the CDR3 DNA reads TGCGCCAGCAGTGTTGCTAGCGGGAAAGAGACCCAGTACTTC.

The CDR3 loop is CASSLELAGAKAQETQYF. CDR3 DNA sequence: TGTGCCAGCAGCTTAGAACTAGCGGGAGCCAAGGCCCAAGAGACCCAGTACTTC. The chain links TRBV11-2 to TRBJ2-5; the match to TRBD2 covers 11 bases. The CDR3 has 18 amino acids. After removal of 0 bases from V and 1 base from J, the junction contained 7 bases not matched to a gene. The germline CDR1 and CDR2 sequences are SGHAT and FQNNGV. The full variable domain, completed using reference TRBV11-2 and TRBJ2-5, is EAGVAQSPRYKIIEKRQSVAFWCNPISGHATLYWYQQILGQGPKLLIQFQNNGVVDDSQLPKDRFSAERLKGVDSTLKIQPAKLEDSAVYLCASSLELAGAKAQETQYFGPGTRLLVL.

The rearrangement uses TRBV5-6 and TRBJ1-2; D is ambiguous. The CDR3 is 14 residues long. The ends were cut back, 0 bases at V and 5 bases at J, with 11 bases in the middle. From germline, CDR1 is SGHDT and CDR2 YYEEEE. CDR3 amino acids: CASSLVGQSYGYTF. The CDR3 region has the DNA TGTGCCAGCAGCTTGGTTGGTCAGAGTTATGGCTACACCTTC.

This rearrangement joins TRBV28 to TRBJ2-2; D is unclear. The length of the CDR3 is 15 residues. Germline V gives CDR1 MDHEN, CDR2 SYDVKM. The V end was cut by 6 bases, the J end by 7 bases, with 18 bases between. CDR3 nucleotide sequence: TGTGCCAGCAGCCCACTTCCATCTTTTGTCGGGGAGCTGTTTTTT. Translation: CASSPLPSFVGELFF. Full variable domain (remainder filled in from reference TRBV28 and TRBJ2-2): DVKVTQSSRYLVKRTGEKVFLECVQDMDHENMFWYRQDPGLGLRLIYFSYDVKMKEKGDIPEGYSVSREKKERFSLILESASTNQTSMYLCASSPLPSFVGELFFGEGSRLTVL.

The rearrangement joins TRBV9 to TRBJ2-7, with TRBD1 matching 9 bases. The CDR3 extends over 14 amino acids. J gave up 6 bases and V 4 bases, and 8 bases lay outside the gene matches. Germline CDR1 is SGDLS and CDR2 is YYNGEE. CDR3 sequence reads: CASSPRQGGGEQYF. DNA for the CDR3: TGTGCCAGCAGCCCCCGACAGGGGGGAGGCGAGCAGTACTTC. Supplemented by reference TRBV9 and TRBJ2-7, the full variable domain reads DSGVTQTPKHLITATGQRVTLRCSPRSGDLSVYWYQQSLDQGLQFLIQYYNGEERAKGNILERFSAQQFPDLHSELNLSSLELGDSALYFCASSPRQGGGEQYFGPGTRLTVT.

The chain couples TRBV24-1 to TRBJ2-2; 12 bases map to TRBD1. The CDR3 length is 15 residues. J gave up 5 bases and V 7 bases, and 4 bases lay outside the gene matches. Germline lookup yields CDR1 KGHDR and CDR2 SFDVKD. The CDR3 region is CATRGDRGHTGELFF. In DNA form, the CDR3 reads TGTGCCACCAGGGGGGACAGGGGGCATACCGGGGAGCTGTTTTTT.

The V and J genes are TRBV4-1 and TRBJ1-2; D may be TRBD1 (6 bases). V was clipped by 0 bases and J by 4 bases, with 6 bases between them. Germline CDR1 reads MGHRA; CDR2 reads YSYEKL. This CDR3 is 13 amino acids long. The CDR3 here is CASSQEQGYGYTF. The CDR3 DNA reads as TGCGCCAGCAGCCAAGAACAGGGCTATGGCTACACCTTC.

This clone was picked up a small number of times. V is TRBV7-2 and J is TRBJ2-3; D could derive from TRBD1 or TRBD2 (6 bases each). Germline CDR1 SGHTA, CDR2 FQGNSA. The V and J ends lost 5 bases and 2 bases respectively, with 14 bases between them. The CDR3 is 15 residues long. CDR3 sequence (DNA): TGTGCCAGCAGCCTGGTCGGGGGCTTCACAGATACGCAGTATTTT. Encoded protein: CASSLVGGFTDTQYF.

The chain couples TRBV6-6 to TRBJ1-2; D not certain. The germline V gene encodes CDR1 MNHNY and CDR2 SVGAGI (reference sequence). The CDR3 extends over 14 amino acids. V was cut by 7 bases and J by 4 bases, with 16 bases left in between. The CDR3 reads CASTNSEGTYGYTF. In DNA, the CDR3 is TGTGCCAGCACCAACTCCGAGGGAACCTATGGCTACACCTTC.

This chain joins TRBV11-3 and TRBJ2-1; D is unresolved. Germline lookup yields CDR1 SGHNT and CDR2 YENEEA. This CDR3 is built from 15 residues. Trimming removed 1 base at V and 0 bases at J, with 7 bases between. The CDR3, as DNA: TGTGCCAGCAGCTTAGGCACATCCTCCTACAATGAGCAGTTCTTC. Translation gives CASSLGTSSYNEQFF.

The chain has TRBV9 and TRBJ2-2; D is unclear. The CDR3 loop spans 13 amino acids. Trimming took off 0 bases at V and 4 bases at J, with 4 bases between the two ends. Germline assignment: CDR1 SGDLS and CDR2 YYNGEE. The CDR3 loop is CASSVGFTGELFF. CDR3 bases: TGTGCCAGCAGCGTAGGGTTCACCGGGGAGCTGTTTTTT.

Concerning this clone: Distinct nucleotide sequences in the sample also encode this CDR3. The chain recombines TRBV7-2 with TRBJ1-1; tentative D call: TRBD1 (5 bases). Germline V gives CDR1 SGHTA, CDR2 FQGNSA. The CDR3 covers 14 residues. V shed 3 bases and J shed 5 bases, with 13 bases lying between them. The CDR3 here is CASSLAGKLTEAFF. The DNA for the CDR3 is TGTGCCAGCAGCTTGGCAGGGAAGCTGACTGAAGCTTTCTTT.

This clone appeared a few times. This chain connects TRBV4-3 to TRBJ2-5; perhaps TRBD2 as D (6 bases). The CDR3 length is 16 residues. V was shortened by 0 bases and J by 3 bases, with 14 bases between the two germline ends. Germline V lookup: CDR1 LGHNA, CDR2 YSLEER. The CDR3 DNA follows: TGCGCCAGCAGCCAAGATATCCGTAGCGGAAAAGAGACCCAGTACTTC. This encodes CASSQDIRSGKETQYF.

The chain carries TRBV9 and TRBJ2-2; D unresolved. The germline CDR1 and CDR2 sequences are SGDLS and YYNGEE. Trimming stripped 0 bases from V and 4 bases from J, with 10 bases between. The CDR3 extends over 15 amino acids. The CDR3 here is CASSVDYNPTGELFF. DNA for the CDR3: TGTGCCAGCAGCGTAGACTACAACCCCACCGGGGAGCTGTTTTTT.

The count of this clone is one. The V gene is TRBV4-1, the J gene TRBJ1-1; D may be TRBD1 (5 bases). Per germline, CDR1 MGHRA and CDR2 YSYEKL. The germline V and J ends were trimmed by 0 bases and 4 bases, with 15 bases remaining between them. This CDR3 contains 16 residues. CDR3 residues: CASSQDRGEGITEAFF. The CDR3 region has the DNA TGCGCCAGCAGCCAAGATCGAGGGGAGGGGATCACTGAAGCTTTCTTT.

This chain connects TRBV11-2 to TRBJ2-3; perhaps TRBD2 as D (6 bases). Germline-derived CDR1 and CDR2 are SGHAT and FQNNGV. The CDR3 extends over 15 amino acids. Trimming cost V 3 bases and J 3 bases, with 13 bases left between them. The CDR3 is CASSFSGLTTDTQYF. CDR3 DNA sequence: TGTGCCAGCAGCTTCAGCGGGTTGACGACAGATACGCAGTATTTT. Combining the CDR3 with reference TRBV11-2 and TRBJ2-3 gives the whole variable domain EAGVAQSPRYKIIEKRQSVAFWCNPISGHATLYWYQQILGQGPKLLIQFQNNGVVDDSQLPKDRFSAERLKGVDSTLKIQPAKLEDSAVYLCASSFSGLTTDTQYFGPGTRLTVL.

The rearrangement uses TRBV27 and TRBJ2-1, with 13 positions matching TRBD2. Germline V gene lookup returns CDR1 MNHEY and CDR2 SMNVEV (reference sequence). The V segment lost 3 bases and the J segment 9 bases; nucleotides outside the gene matches: 11. CDR3 length: 17 residues. This chain's CDR3 is CASSLLTSGRLVGEQFF. The CDR3 bases are TGTGCCAGCAGTTTGCTGACTAGCGGGAGGTTAGTAGGTGAGCAGTTCTTC.

The chain employs TRBV7-9 and TRBJ2-3; D tentatively fits TRBD1 or TRBD2 (5 bases each). The germline V gene has CDR1 SEHNR and CDR2 FQNEAQ (reference sequence). This CDR3 has 15 amino acids. V was clipped by 1 base and J by 0 bases, with 8 bases between them. In nucleotides, the CDR3 is TGTGCCAGCAGCTTAGACGGGGCTAGCACAGATACGCAGTATTTT. This codes for CASSLDGASTDTQYF. The full variable domain, with the rest looked up from reference TRBV7-9 and TRBJ2-3, is DTGVSQNPRHKITKRGQNVTFRCDPISEHNRLYWYRQTLGQGPEFLTYFQNEAQLEKSRLLSDRFSAERPKGSFSTLEIQRTEQGDSAMYLCASSLDGASTDTQYFGPGTRLTVL.

The chain joins TRBV28 to TRBJ2-3; TRBD1 aligns across 8 bases. The CDR3 totals 15 residues. CDR1 is MDHEN, CDR2 SYDVKM, per germline. Trimming cost V 7 bases and J 3 bases; bases outside gene matches: 9. The CDR3 nucleotides read TGTGCCAGCACTGGCCAGGGGGCGCGGACAGATACGCAGTATTTT. Amino acid sequence: CASTGQGARTDTQYF. Based on the CDR3 plus reference TRBV28 and TRBJ2-3, the full variable domain is DVKVTQSSRYLVKRTGEKVFLECVQDMDHENMFWYRQDPGLGLRLIYFSYDVKMKEKGDIPEGYSVSREKKERFSLILESASTNQTSMYLCASTGQGARTDTQYFGPGTRLTVL.

V usage is TRBV4-2 and J usage is TRBJ2-1; TRBD2 matches 9 bases. V shed 3 bases and J 7 bases; nucleotides not matched to a gene: 13. The CDR3 runs 17 residues. CDR1 is LGHNA, CDR2 YNFKEQ, per germline. DNA for the CDR3: TGTGCCAGCAGCCAGAGGCCTGCGGGAGGGGGTGTAAATGAGCAGTTCTTC. Translation: CASSQRPAGGGVNEQFF.

CDR3 amino acids: CASSPVGTDVGDTQYF. CDR3 in DNA: TGTGCCAGCTCACCAGTTGGGACAGACGTGGGAGATACGCAGTATTTT. The V and J genes are TRBV18 and TRBJ2-3, with 7 bases aligning to TRBD1. V lost 2 bases and J lost 5; bases outside the gene matches: 10. Germline V gives CDR1 KGHSH, CDR2 LQKENI. The length of the CDR3 is 16 residues. Filled out from reference TRBV18 and TRBJ2-3, the complete variable domain reads NAGVMQNPRHLVRRRGQEARLRCSPMKGHSHVYWYRQLPEEGLKFMVYLQKENIIDESGMPKERFSAEFPKEGPSILRIQQVVRGDSAAYFCASSPVGTDVGDTQYFGPGTRLTVL.

This clone has only one observation. The rearrangement links TRBV4-1 to TRBJ2-7; the D is unclear. From germline, CDR1 is MGHRA and CDR2 YSYEKL. CDR3 length: 13 amino acids. The V and J ends lost 0 bases and 6 bases respectively, with 9 bases between them. DNA of the CDR3: TGCGCCAGCAGCCAAGATGGGGAAATCGAGCAGTACTTC. Amino acid sequence: CASSQDGEIEQYF.